This TCR beta chain was profiled in a study of blood T cell repertoires in COVID-19 (TCRdb year 2020). Looking at the study overall: Samples covering the acute and convalescent phases of COVID-19 were provided by collaborators in the United States, Italy and Spain. The material from the prospective study consisted of cDNA or gDNA derived from T cells, B-cell-depleted T cells, or PBMCs. The dataset comprised deeply sampled blood TCRbeta repertoires from subjects exposed to, actively infected with, or recovered from COVID-19. The repertoires were released in a freely available public database intended as a resource for research on the immune response to SARS-CoV-2. The samples were drawn from two sources: the first 160 participants of the ongoing ImmuneRACE study, and 1,254 subjects contributed by 6 global collaborators. The sample metadata nearly always contained a de-identified subject ID, COVID-19 status, age in years and sex. Where available, HLA class I and class II types were obtained from metadata supplied by the sample provider rather than from assay-based typing. The study at large found these results: How much clinical and demographic metadata was included differed by source and by participant, and the metadata was provided uncurated.

Collaborating institutions collected whole blood in K2EDTA tubes following their own protocols. For TCRbeta analysis, collaborator samples were shipped as frozen whole blood, as isolated PBMCs, or as DNA extracted from either sample type. The junction shows trimming of 2 bases on V and 7 bases on J, plus 8 bases between the germline ends. CDR3 length: 13 amino acids, cysteine to phenylalanine. Just the 39-base CDR3 DNA is kept, in frame starting at base 1. The germline V gene (reference sequence) supplies CDR1 SEHNR and CDR2 FQNEAQ. TCRbeta CDR3 regions were amplified from genomic DNA using the immunoSEQ Assay, a bias-controlled multiplex PCR. The paper's processing steps were these. Nucleated cell counts per sample were estimated from amplification of reference gene primers within the assay. To quantify the absolute abundance of each unique TCRbeta CDR3 rearrangement, sequence reads were collapsed and filtered. For each sample, productive Simpson clonality was calculated as the square root of Simpson's diversity index over productive rearrangements. Entries here come from immuneACCESS through TCRdb and include only in-frame sequences with V and J called. Some clones fail to appear in such tables; in the studies checked, an unresolved V gene covers under half of the shortfall, and the cause of the remainder is unknown. V and J calls and clone size follow that table, whereas D and trimming were derived from the DNA. The sample has 110,000 to 150,000 clones on record, approximately 79% of them singletons. Together, the top ten hold roughly 3.6% of the sample.

This clone was seen a few times. Its antigen has not been determined. Per-base quality was not reported, and no clone a single base away is much larger than it. The chain joins TRBV7-9 to TRBJ1-4; the D region possibly corresponds to TRBD1 (5 bases align). The sample taken for sequencing was peripheral blood. The clonotype comes from a man aged 60-69 years with acute or convalescent COVID-19. The CDR3 is CASSLSGGEKLFF. Read as DNA, the sequence is TGTGCCAGCAGCTTATCGGGGGGTGAAAAACTGTTTTTT.